This entry is about one T cell receptor (beta chain). This specimen comes from a study of control samples from healthy donors and cancer patients. V lost 9 bases to trimming and J lost 6 bases; unmatched junction nucleotides: 9. This CDR3 has 13 amino acids. Germline V CDR1 and CDR2: LNHDA, SQIVND (reference sequence). Here immunoSEQ multiplex PCR was the method, and the copy in TCRdb shows in-frame clones only, minus some. The top ten hold 1.4% of the sample, which has about 180,000 clones, 85% to 90% seen once. The chain recombines TRBV19 with TRBJ1-1; the match to TRBD1 covers 8 bases. The receptor comes from a woman between 45 and 65 years old in good health. Material: blood. The CDR3 sequence is CASETGVRAEAFF. As DNA, the CDR3 is TGTGCCAGCGAGACAGGGGTTAGGGCTGAAGCTTTCTTT.